These T cell receptor beta chains were read from a single sample in a study of T cell responses to AZD1222 COVID-19 vaccine. This table comes from immunoSEQ multiplex PCR, and its TCRdb copy is limited to in-frame clones, with some not included. The table includes about 150,000 clones, roughly nine tenths detected once. This specimen was peripheral blood, taken 28 days after the second AZD1222 dose. The receptors originated from an adult who received the AZD1222 COVID-19 vaccine. CDR3s include the opening cysteine and the closing phenylalanine or tryptophan. D genes are given only for firm matches. Clone size, where shown, is once, few, many, or a class for clones that have expanded.

j_gene: TRBJ1-2; v_gene: TRBV10-1; abundance: few; d_gene: TRBD1; CDR3aa: CASSVSGQGGTGYTF; CDR3nt: TGCGCCAGCAGTGTATCCGGACAGGGAGGGACTGGCTACACCTTC
j_gene: TRBJ1-5; v_gene: TRBV19; abundance: .; d_gene: .; CDR3aa: CASTAPNPYSNQPQHF; CDR3nt: TGTGCCAGTACGGCCCCGAACCCATATAGCAATCAGCCCCAGCATTTT
j_gene: TRBJ1-4; v_gene: TRBV2; abundance: .; d_gene: TRBD1; CDR3aa: CASSRDSPNEKLFF; CDR3nt: TGTGCCAGCAGTCGGGACAGTCCTAATGAAAAACTGTTTTTT
j_gene: TRBJ1-1; v_gene: TRBV6-5; abundance: few; d_gene: .; CDR3aa: CASSYGGGTLNTEAFF; CDR3nt: TGTGCCAGCAGTTACGGGGGAGGGACCTTGAACACTGAAGCTTTCTTT
j_gene: TRBJ1-2; v_gene: TRBV24-1; abundance: .; d_gene: .; CDR3aa: CATSAEPHYGYTF; CDR3nt: TGTGCCACCAGTGCCGAACCCCACTATGGCTACACCTTC
j_gene: TRBJ1-3; v_gene: TRBV6-5; abundance: few; d_gene: .; CDR3aa: CASSQTTGSGNTIYF; CDR3nt: TGTGCCAGCAGCCAGACTACAGGGTCTGGAAACACCATATATTTT
j_gene: TRBJ2-7; v_gene: TRBV7-2; abundance: .; d_gene: .; CDR3aa: CASSLQGGGVYYEQYF; CDR3nt: TGTGCCAGCAGCTTACAGGGGGGTGGGGTGTACTACGAGCAGTACTTC
j_gene: TRBJ2-1; v_gene: TRBV4-2; abundance: .; d_gene: .; CDR3aa: CASSQELRGSPYNEQFF; CDR3nt: TGTGCCAGCAGCCAAGAGCTCAGAGGGTCCCCCTACAATGAGCAGTTCTTC
j_gene: TRBJ2-5; v_gene: TRBV19; abundance: .; d_gene: TRBD1; CDR3aa: CASRRQGRETQYF; CDR3nt: TGTGCCAGTAGGCGACAGGGGCGGGAGACCCAGTACTTC
j_gene: TRBJ1-3; v_gene: TRBV5-6; abundance: .; d_gene: .; CDR3aa: CASSLGQGNTIYF; CDR3nt: TGTGCCAGCAGCTTGGGACAGGGAAACACCATATATTTT
j_gene: TRBJ1-2; v_gene: TRBV14; abundance: .; d_gene: TRBD1; CDR3aa: CASSQGGLRDSLYGYTF; CDR3nt: TGTGCCAGCAGCCAAGGAGGCCTGAGGGACAGTCTCTATGGCTACACCTTC
j_gene: TRBJ2-7; v_gene: TRBV11-3; abundance: .; d_gene: .; CDR3aa: CASSLDADGYEQYF; CDR3nt: TGTGCCAGCAGCTTAGACGCGGACGGCTACGAGCAGTACTTC
j_gene: TRBJ2-7; v_gene: TRBV12-3/TRBV12-4; abundance: .; d_gene: .; CDR3aa: CASSLRQPYEQYF; CDR3nt: TGTGCCAGCAGTTTAAGGCAACCCTACGAGCAGTACTTC
j_gene: TRBJ1-1; v_gene: TRBV5-5; abundance: .; d_gene: .; CDR3aa: CASSMKGIPVKGTFF; CDR3nt: TGTGCCAGCAGCATGAAGGGGATCCCCGTGAAGGGTACTTTCTTT
j_gene: TRBJ1-4; v_gene: TRBV2; abundance: .; d_gene: .; CDR3aa: CASSGRGGREKLFF; CDR3nt: TGTGCCAGCAGCGGGAGGGGGGGTAGAGAAAAACTGTTTTTT
j_gene: TRBJ1-5; v_gene: TRBV27; abundance: .; d_gene: .; CDR3aa: CASTPFGGQNQPQHF; CDR3nt: TGTGCCAGCACGCCCTTTGGGGGGCAAAATCAGCCCCAGCATTTT
j_gene: TRBJ2-5; v_gene: TRBV5-1; abundance: .; d_gene: TRBD2; CDR3aa: CASSQLAGDETQYF; CDR3nt: TGCGCCAGCAGCCAACTAGCGGGGGACGAGACCCAGTACTTC
j_gene: TRBJ1-2; v_gene: TRBV5-5; abundance: .; d_gene: .; CDR3aa: CASSLQTTGGYTF; CDR3nt: TGTGCCAGCAGCTTGCAGACCACGGGGGGCTACACCTTC
j_gene: TRBJ1-5; v_gene: TRBV30; abundance: .; d_gene: .; CDR3aa: CAWSVGGDQPQHF; CDR3nt: TGTGCCTGGAGTGTCGGGGGGGATCAGCCCCAGCATTTT
j_gene: TRBJ1-1; v_gene: TRBV3-1/TRBV3-2; abundance: once; d_gene: .; CDR3aa: CASTRRGPNTEAFF; CDR3nt: TGTGCCAGCACGAGGAGGGGACCGAACACTGAAGCTTTCTTT
j_gene: TRBJ2-3; v_gene: TRBV5-1; abundance: .; d_gene: TRBD2; CDR3aa: CASRGGTDTQYF; CDR3nt: TGCGCCAGCAGGGGAGGGACAGATACGCAGTATTTT
j_gene: TRBJ2-1; v_gene: TRBV27; abundance: .; d_gene: TRBD2; CDR3aa: CASSFRRASGGYNEQFF; CDR3nt: TGTGCCAGCAGTTTTAGGCGGGCTAGCGGGGGGTACAATGAGCAGTTCTTC
j_gene: TRBJ1-2; v_gene: TRBV12-3/TRBV12-4; abundance: .; d_gene: .; CDR3aa: CASRTTALIF; CDR3nt: TGTGCCAGCAGAACGACAGCTCTAATCTTC
j_gene: TRBJ1-1; v_gene: TRBV2; abundance: .; d_gene: .; CDR3aa: CASSDGGTEAFF; CDR3nt: TGTGCCAGCAGTGATGGAGGGACTGAAGCTTTCTTT
j_gene: TRBJ1-2; v_gene: TRBV6-5; abundance: once; d_gene: .; CDR3aa: CASSGRLFYGYTF; CDR3nt: TGTGCCAGTTCGGGGAGGTTGTTCTATGGCTACACCTTC
j_gene: TRBJ1-2; v_gene: TRBV19; abundance: .; d_gene: TRBD1; CDR3aa: CASRAGQGPNYGYTF; CDR3nt: TGTGCCAGTAGGGCGGGACAGGGGCCTAACTATGGCTACACCTTC